The 31 T cell receptor beta chains reported below all come from one sample, sequenced in a study of T cells in Graves' hyperthyroidism and ophthalmopathy. TCR beta CDR3 region amplification was performed from RNA transcripts. The primer set for the first-round RT-PCR of the TCR CDR3 was HTBI. TCRdb independently ran MiXCR on the multiplex PCR reads; one entry per CDR3 protein. The profile shows under 250,000 distinct CDR3 sequences, over 15% of them singletons. The source material was blood. All receptors derive from a man aged 45-65 years with Graves' hyperthyroidism.

This clonotype was detected ten times or more. The CDR3 DNA follows: TGTGCCAGCAGCCAAGAGGGAGGGCCGGCAGATACGCAGTATTTT. It yields the protein CASSQEGGPADTQYF. The genes are TRBV3-1 and TRBJ2-3; 7 positions match TRBD2. The germline V gene encodes CDR1 LGHDT and CDR2 YNNKEL (reference sequence). This CDR3 comprises 15 residues. Trimming removed 0 bases from V and 4 bases from J; junction bases left unmatched: 4.

In this sample, this clonotype turned up many times. The gene calls are TRBV20-1 and TRBJ2-5, with TRBD2 as a possible D gene (5 bases). Germline lookup yields CDR1 DFQATT and CDR2 SNEGSKA (reference sequence). The V end lost 3 bases, the J end lost 4 bases, and 15 bases lay between the germline ends. The CDR3 runs 14 residues. This chain's CDR3 is CSASKRIVAETQYF. The DNA for the CDR3 is TGCAGTGCTAGTAAGCGGATAGTCGCAGAGACCCAGTACTTC.

This clonotype was seen more than once but under ten times. The CDR3 reads CASSFATGRETQYF. Here the CDR3 DNA reads TGTGCCAGCAGTTTTGCGACAGGGCGGGAGACCCAGTACTTC. The chain carries TRBV28 and TRBJ2-5; 7 bases are shared with TRBD1. In germline, CDR1 is MDHEN, CDR2 SYDVKM. The junction had 6 bases not matched to a gene; V was cut back by 3 bases and J by 5 bases. There are 14 residues in the CDR3. The whole variable domain, remainder taken from reference TRBV28 and TRBJ2-5, is DVKVTQSSRYLVKRTGEKVFLECVQDMDHENMFWYRQDPGLGLRLIYFSYDVKMKEKGDIPEGYSVSREKKERFSLILESASTNQTSMYLCASSFATGRETQYFGPGTRLLVL.

This clonotype was seen repeatedly, ten times or more. The chain employs TRBV6-1 and TRBJ1-1; no reliable D call. The CDR3 is 15 amino acids. V was trimmed by 7 bases and J by 1 base, leaving 16 bases between them. Germline V gives CDR1 MNHNS, CDR2 SASEGT. Written as DNA, the CDR3 is TGTGCCAGCACCTTACCCCCGGGTGCGAACACTGAAGCTTTCTTT. Its translation: CASTLPPGANTEAFF.

This chain links TRBV12-5 with TRBJ2-5; 9 nucleotides match TRBD2. The CDR3 contains 16 residues. V gave up 6 bases and J gave up 2 bases; unmatched junction bases: 10. CDR1 LGHNT and CDR2 FRNRAP come from the germline V gene. CDR3 region: CASGQRGLAGQETQYF. The CDR3 DNA reads TGTGCTAGTGGCCAAAGAGGGCTAGCGGGACAAGAGACCCAGTACTTC.

The chain has TRBV12-3 or TRBV12-4 and TRBJ2-2, with a tentative D call TRBD2 (5 bases). Trimming removed 0 bases from V and 6 bases from J, with 8 bases in between. The length of the CDR3 is 14 residues. CDR3 sequence: CASSLASGAGELFF. In DNA form, the CDR3 reads TGTGCCAGCAGTTTAGCGTCCGGGGCCGGGGAGCTGTTTTTT.

J is TRBJ2-1 and V is TRBV5-1, with 7 nucleotides matching TRBD2. Trimming cost V 4 bases and J 10 bases; bases outside gene matches: 11. The CDR3 contains 14 residues. Germline V gene lookup returns CDR1 SGHRS and CDR2 YFSETQ. In DNA, the CDR3 is TGCGCCAGCAGCACCCGGGACCAGCGGGGAGAGCAGTTCTTC. Protein: CASSTRDQRGEQFF.

This clonotype was found many times. This chain uses TRBV20-1 with TRBJ2-7, with D perhaps being TRBD1 or TRBD2 (5 bases each). V shed 0 bases and J shed 1 base, with 10 bases lying between them. Germline V CDR1 and CDR2: DFQATT, SNEGSKA (reference sequence). The CDR3 contains 14 residues. The CDR3 DNA is TGCAGTGCTAGAGATGGGGGTATTTCCTACGAGCAGTACTTC. It codes for CSARDGGISYEQYF.

This clonotype was seen ten or more times. The chain joins TRBV27 to TRBJ2-7; TRBD1 matches at 8 bases. V was clipped by 5 bases and J by 2 bases; unmatched bases: 5. Germline assignment: CDR1 MNHEY and CDR2 SMNVEV (reference sequence). This CDR3 comprises 14 residues. The CDR3 region is CASSPRQGTYEQYF. CDR3 DNA sequence: TGTGCCAGCAGTCCTCGACAGGGGACCTACGAGCAGTACTTC.

The table lists this clonotype with a few counts. The V gene is TRBV6-5, the J gene TRBJ1-1, with TRBD1 identical over 9 bases. With 2 bases clipped from V and 1 base from J, the junction kept 5 bases outside the gene matches. The germline gives CDR1 MNHEY, CDR2 SVGAGI. This CDR3 is 16 amino acids long. The CDR3 coding sequence is TGTGCCAGCAGTTACGGGACAGGGAAGGGGAACACTGAAGCTTTCTTT. It yields the protein CASSYGTGKGNTEAFF.

This chain links TRBV29-1 with TRBJ2-7, with 7 bases matching TRBD1. The CDR3 length is 13 residues. CDR1 and CDR2 from the germline V gene are SQVTM and ANQGSEA. Germline trimming cut 4 bases from V and 0 bases from J; bases unmatched to any gene: 3. The chain's CDR3 is CSVVQGISYEQYF. The CDR3 DNA is TGCAGCGTTGTACAGGGGATCTCCTACGAGCAGTACTTC.

Ten or more counts support this clonotype. The gene calls are TRBV28 and TRBJ1-2; D is undetermined. The V gene lost 6 bases and the J gene lost 6 bases, with 17 bases spanning the gap. The CDR3 extends over 14 amino acids. Germline V gene data show CDR1 as MDHEN and CDR2 as SYDVKM. DNA of the CDR3: TGTGCCAGCAGCCAACCCTACAGATATGATGGCTACACCTTC. Its protein product is CASSQPYRYDGYTF.

This clonotype has a handful of counts. This chain links TRBV6-2 or TRBV6-3 with TRBJ1-2; 8 nucleotides match TRBD1. Germline CDR1 and CDR2: MNHEY and SVGEGT. The CDR3 has 13 residues. After removal of 5 bases from V and 8 bases from J, the junction contained 7 bases not matched to a gene. Written as DNA, the CDR3 is TGTGCCAGCAGTGGACAGGGACCGGTCGGCTACACCTTC. Its protein is CASSGQGPVGYTF.

This clonotype was picked up many times. The chain links TRBV6-1 to TRBJ1-2, with D possibly being TRBD1 (5 bases). The CDR3 runs to 13 residues. Germline V gene data show CDR1 as MNHNS and CDR2 as SASEGT. V was trimmed by 5 bases and J by 3 bases, leaving 10 bases between them. CDR3 sequence reads: CASSLGLDYGYTF. CDR3 nucleotide sequence: TGTGCCAGCAGTCTGGGACTTGACTATGGCTACACCTTC.

As regards this clonotype: This may arise from a read error, as a much more abundant clone is one base away. The CDR3 carries no conserved terminal phenylalanine or tryptophan, so it likely arises from a read error. The chain couples TRBV24-1 to TRBJ2-5; 7 positions agree with TRBD1. V trimming: 4 bases; J trimming: 2 bases; junction bases outside the gene matches: 3. The CDR3 has 14 amino acids. Germline CDR1 and CDR2: KGHDR and SFDVKD. The CDR3 nucleotides read TGTGCCACCAGTGAGCCAGGGGGACAAGAGACCCAGTACTCC. It is translated as CATSEPGGQETQYS.

The CDR3 here is CASSQYHDTGELFF. The DNA for the CDR3 is TGCGCCAGCAGCCAATACCACGACACCGGGGAGCTGTTTTTT. V gene TRBV5-1 combines with J gene TRBJ2-2; D remains ambiguous. CDR1 SGHRS and CDR2 YFSETQ come from the germline V gene. This CDR3 spans 14 amino acids. V lost 4 bases and J lost 3, with 10 bases in between. Combining the CDR3 with reference TRBV5-1 and TRBJ2-2 gives the whole variable domain KAGVTQTPRYLIKTRGQQVTLSCSPISGHRSVSWYQQTPGQGLQFLFEYFSETQRNKGNFPGRFSGRQFSNSRSEMNVSTLELGDSALYLCASSQYHDTGELFFGEGSRLTVL.

There are a few counts of this clonotype. The rearrangement links TRBV5-1 to TRBJ2-1; either TRBD1 or TRBD2 may supply D (5 bases each). The length of the CDR3 is 15 residues. Germline loops: CDR1 SGHRS, CDR2 YFSETQ. V was pared by 1 base and J by 4 bases, with 12 bases between. CDR3 in amino acids: CASSLWAGRYNEQFF. CDR3 nucleotide sequence: TGCGCCAGCAGCTTGTGGGCAGGGAGATACAATGAGCAGTTCTTC.

This clonotype was detected many times. This chain links TRBV2 with TRBJ2-7, with 10 bases that match TRBD1. CDR3 length equals 14 residues. Trimming removed 3 bases from V and 7 bases from J; junction bases left unmatched: 6. Looked up from germline, CDR1 is SNHLY and CDR2 is FYNNEI. CDR3 bases: TGTGCCAGCAGTGATGGGACAGGGGTCTGGGAGCAGTACTTC. Its protein is CASSDGTGVWEQYF. Together with reference TRBV2 and TRBJ2-7, the CDR3 gives the full variable domain: EPEVTQTPSHQVTQMGQEVILRCVPISNHLYFYWYRQILGQKVEFLVSFYNNEISEKSEIFDDQFSVERPDGSNFTLKIRSTKLEDSAMYFCASSDGTGVWEQYFGPGTRLTVT.

This clonotype showed up many times. J is TRBJ2-7 and V is TRBV12-3 or TRBV12-4, with 9 bases matching TRBD1. The CDR3 sequence is 15 residues long. Unmatched junction bases numbered 11, after V lost 6 bases and J lost 5 bases. The CDR3: CASSKQGALSHEQYF. The DNA of the CDR3 is TGTGCCAGCAGCAAACAGGGGGCTCTTTCCCACGAGCAGTACTTC.

The chain couples TRBV2 to TRBJ1-5; TRBD1 aligns across 9 bases. V was pared by 8 bases and J by 5 bases, with 4 bases of the junction left unmatched. The CDR3 is made up of 13 amino acids. The germline CDR1 and CDR2 sequences are SNHLY and FYNNEI. The CDR3 nucleotides read TGTGCCAGCGGGGGACAGGGCGATCAGCCCCAGCATTTT. This gives the protein CASGGQGDQPQHF.

On this clonotype: At one end, the junction sequence differs from germline, possibly due to a read error. The CDR3 bases are TGTGCCGGCAGCCTCAGGACTAGCGGGAACTACGACGAGCAGTACTTC. It encodes CAGSLRTSGNYDEQYF. The J gene is TRBJ2-7, the V gene TRBV3-1, with TRBD2 matching 12 bases. CDR3 size: 16 residues. In germline, CDR1 is LGHDT, CDR2 YNNKEL (reference sequence).

This rearrangement joins TRBV2 to TRBJ1-1, with D uncertain. CDR1 is SNHLY, CDR2 FYNNEI, per germline. This CDR3 spans 13 amino acids. V dropped 8 bases and J dropped 4 bases, with 14 bases sitting between them. CDR3 bases: TGTGCCAGCGGCTCCGAGGGTTCCACTGAAGCTTTCTTT. This codes for CASGSEGSTEAFF.

The gene calls are TRBV20-1 and TRBJ2-1; TRBD1 agrees at 10 bases. V shed 5 bases, J shed 10 bases, and the junction held 8 bases outside the gene matches. CDR3 length: 13 residues. The germline gives CDR1 DFQATT, CDR2 SNEGSKA (reference sequence). The CDR3 coding sequence is TGCAGTGCTTGGGACAGGGGAAGAGGGGAGCAGTTCTTC. It codes for CSAWDRGRGEQFF.

The sample holds a few counts of this clonotype. V usage is TRBV19 and J usage is TRBJ1-2, with TRBD1 as a possible D gene (6 bases). Deletions cut 1 base from V and 2 bases from J, with 14 bases between. The CDR3 sequence is 16 residues long. From germline, CDR1 is LNHDA and CDR2 SQIVND (reference sequence). In nucleotides, the CDR3 is TGTGCCAGTAGTATAGCGTTCGACAGGTTGAACTATGGCTACACCTTC. It specifies CASSIAFDRLNYGYTF.

The chain is built from TRBV19 and TRBJ2-6; D may be TRBD2 (5 bases). Germline V lookup: CDR1 LNHDA, CDR2 SQIVND (reference sequence). CDR3 size: 16 residues. With 8 bases removed from V and 4 bases from J, the gap between germline ends came to 18 bases. Here the CDR3 DNA reads TGTGCCAGTTGTTCCGGGTCCACGGGAGGGGCCAACGTCCTGACTTTC. It encodes CASCSGSTGGANVLTF.

The V gene is TRBV30, the J gene TRBJ2-7, with D unclear. This CDR3 is built from 13 residues. V shed 2 bases and J shed 4 bases, with 12 bases lying between them. Per germline, CDR1 GTSNPN and CDR2 SVGIG (reference sequence). CDR3 amino acids: CAWSRGRGYEQYF. The CDR3 DNA follows: TGTGCCTGGAGTCGTGGGCGCGGATACGAGCAGTACTTC. Drawing the rest from reference TRBV30 and TRBJ2-7, the complete variable domain is SQTIHQWPATLVQPVGSPLSLECTVEGTSNPNLYWYRQAAGRGLQLLFYSVGIGQISSEVPQNLSASRPQDRQFILSSKKLLLSDSGFYLCAWSRGRGYEQYFGPGTRLTVT.

This clonotype was observed at least ten times. The V call is TRBV7-9, the J call TRBJ1-5; weak D call: TRBD1 (5 bases). Germline CDR1 and CDR2: SEHNR and FQNEAQ (reference sequence). V lost 5 bases to trimming and J lost 2 bases, with 10 bases between them. CDR3 size: 14 residues. The CDR3 sequence is CASSRGTGNQPQHF. The CDR3 DNA follows: TGTGCCAGCAGCCGGGGGACTGGCAATCAGCCCCAGCATTTT. Supplemented by reference TRBV7-9 and TRBJ1-5, the full variable domain reads DTGVSQNPRHKITKRGQNVTFRCDPISEHNRLYWYRQTLGQGPEFLTYFQNEAQLEKSRLLSDRFSAERPKGSFSTLEIQRTEQGDSAMYLCASSRGTGNQPQHFGDGTRLSIL.

This clonotype turned up a few times. In DNA form, the CDR3 reads TGTGCCAGCAGTGATCGGGGAGGTCAGCCCCAGCATTTT. This sequence encodes CASSDRGGQPQHF. This chain uses TRBV2 with TRBJ1-5; no definite D call. Germline values: CDR1 SNHLY, CDR2 FYNNEI. This CDR3 comprises 13 residues. Trimming shortened V by 3 bases and J by 6 bases, and 9 bases separated the two germline ends.

The CDR3 sequence: CASSNQGFDQSYEQYF. DNA of the CDR3: TGTGCCAGCAGTAACCAGGGATTCGACCAATCCTACGAGCAGTACTTC. The rearrangement uses TRBV6-2 or TRBV6-3 and TRBJ2-7, with D perhaps matching TRBD1 (5 bases). Germline V gives CDR1 MNHEY, CDR2 SVGEGT. The CDR3 consists of 16 residues. The V end was cut by 5 bases, the J end by 1 base, with 18 bases between.

Ten or more counts support this clonotype. The chain uses TRBV13 and TRBJ1-4, with 9 bases that match TRBD1. Unmatched junction bases numbered 6, after V lost 6 bases and J lost 4 bases. Germline V gene lookup returns CDR1 PRHDT and CDR2 FYEKMQ (reference sequence). The CDR3 length is 15 residues. CDR3 sequence: CASSNRGPGNEKLFF. In nucleotides, the CDR3 is TGTGCCAGCAGTAACAGGGGGCCGGGTAATGAAAAACTGTTTTTT.

This clonotype was picked up a small number of times. This chain connects TRBV9 to TRBJ2-3; 8 nucleotides match TRBD2. Trimming cost V 0 bases and J 1 base; bases outside gene matches: 1. Germline CDR1 reads SGDLS; CDR2 reads YYNGEE. CDR3 length: 15 residues. The CDR3 nucleotides read TGTGCCAGCAGCGTAGCGACTAGCGGCACAGATACGCAGTATTTT. It translates to CASSVATSGTDTQYF.